A selection of T cell receptor beta chains follows, all from one sample in a study of spatial heterogeneity in lung cancer. In TCRdb, the 5' RACE reads were re-called with MiXCR into one record per CDR3 protein. The sample holds 100,000 to 120,000 distinct CDR3 sequences, 10% to 14% seen once. The sequencing used PBMCs, collected at follow-up. The receptors derive from a female donor with early-stage non-small cell lung cancer. CDR3s include the opening cysteine and the closing phenylalanine or tryptophan. The D gene is left open where the match is weak. Some rows have no size entry. The others give once, few or many, or a class for an expanded clone.

size	V	D	J	DNA	CDR3
few	TRBV27	.	TRBJ2-3	TGTGCCAGCAGTCGGCAGATGGGGCCAGATACGCAGTATTTT	CASSRQMGPDTQYF
many	TRBV5-4	TRBD1	TRBJ2-5	TGTGCCAGCAGCAGGACAGGGGAGGCGGGAGAGACCCAGTACTTC	CASSRTGEAGETQYF
.	TRBV7-2	TRBD2	TRBJ2-1	TGTGCCAGCAGCTTAACTAGCGGGACCGACAATGAGCAGTTCTTC	CASSLTSGTDNEQFF
.	TRBV5-5	TRBD1	TRBJ1-5	TGTGCCAGCAGTTTTACAGGGGTTAATCAGCCCCAGCATTTT	CASSFTGVNQPQHF
few	TRBV11-2	.	TRBJ2-1	TGTGCCAGCAGCTTAGACAGGGCCGTCCCTCGTGAGCAGTTCTTC	CASSLDRAVPREQFF
few	TRBV4-2	TRBD2	TRBJ2-3	TGTGCCAGCAGCCAAGATTTGGGACTAGCGGCGGGGGATACGCAGTATTTT	CASSQDLGLAAGDTQYF
few	TRBV12-3/TRBV12-4	.	TRBJ2-2	TGTGCCAGCAGTCCCCGGGCCCTGGGGACCGGGGAGCTGTTTTTT	CASSPRALGTGELFF
few	TRBV7-2	.	TRBJ2-3	TGTGCCAGCAGCCTCTGGATAGCGCACACAGATACGCAGTATTTT	CASSLWIAHTDTQYF
.	TRBV18	.	TRBJ2-2	TGTGCCAGCTCACCAAGGGTCCCCCAGGAGAACACCGGGGAGCTGTTTTTT	CASSPRVPQENTGELFF
.	TRBV7-2	.	TRBJ2-5	TGTGCCAGCAGCCCGTTTAGGGGGAAAGAGACCCAGTACTTC	CASSPFRGKETQYF
.	TRBV18	TRBD1	TRBJ1-5	TGTGCCAGCTCACCCCCTGGACAGGGATGGAATCAGCCCCAGCATTTT	CASSPPGQGWNQPQHF
many	TRBV5-1	TRBD2	TRBJ2-2	TGCGCCAGCAGCACCGGACTAGCGGGCGGGGAGCTGTTTTTT	CASSTGLAGGELFF
.	TRBV3-1	.	TRBJ2-1	TGTGCCAGCAGCCAAGGGTCAGGGGAGCAGTTCTTC	CASSQGSGEQFF
many	TRBV10-3	.	TRBJ1-2	TGTGCCATCAGCGCTACTACTGGAGGGTCTGGCTACACCTTC	CAISATTGGSGYTF